This entry is about one T cell receptor beta chain. This sample was included in a study of blood T cell repertoires in COVID-19. At the level of the study: Spain, Italy and the United States supplied samples that represented acute and convalescent COVID-19.

The method was immunoSEQ multiplex PCR; TCRdb's version includes in-frame clones alone and lacks a portion of them. Of roughly 300,000 clones in the sample, approximately 87% were seen once. The germline gives CDR1 LGHNA, CDR2 YSLEER. This CDR3 has 15 amino acids. V shed 2 bases and J shed 2 bases, with 10 bases lying between them. The receptor comes from a woman aged 45 to 65 who had recovered from COVID-19. The V gene is TRBV4-3, the J gene TRBJ2-4; D may be TRBD2 (6 bases). Sequencing was done on a sample of peripheral blood. CDR3 DNA sequence: TGCGCCAGCAGCCAAACGGGAGAGCCCAAAAACATTCAGTACTTC. Translated, it gives CASSQTGEPKNIQYF.